A selection of T cell receptor beta chains follows, all from one sample in a study of blood T cells in healthy people across ages. TCRdb itself ran the 5' RACE reads through MiXCR, one entry per CDR3 protein. Of about 1 million distinct CDR3 sequences in the sample, 35% to 50% are singletons; the top ten hold 18%. The specimen was blood. The receptors shown here come from a woman aged 55-70 years in good health. Each CDR3 is given with its conserved first and last residue. A D gene is named only where the DNA matches it firmly. Expanded clones are given a class, and other clones once, few, many or no size at all.

size: few
D: .
V: TRBV4-1
J: TRBJ2-1
CDR3: CASSQGMGNEQFF
DNA: TGCGCCAGCAGCCAAGGCATGGGTAATGAGCAGTTCTTC

size: .
D: .
V: TRBV5-1
J: TRBJ2-5
CDR3: CASSLEYPAVVLTQYF
DNA: TGCGCCAGCAGCTTGGAATACCCAGCGGTGGTTCTGACCCAGTACTTC

size: few
D: .
V: TRBV12-3/TRBV12-4
J: TRBJ2-5
CDR3: CASSILYRVDRGETQYF
DNA: TGTGCCAGCAGTATACTGTACAGGGTCGATCGGGGGGAGACCCAGTACTTC

size: few
D: .
V: TRBV5-1
J: TRBJ2-7
CDR3: CASSPRGSRLGAYEQYF
DNA: TGCGCCAGCAGCCCCCGGGGATCCCGCCTGGGGGCCTACGAGCAGTACTTC

size: .
D: .
V: TRBV4-2
J: TRBJ2-4
CDR3: CAGSPDPGGAKNIQYF
DNA: TGTGCCGGCAGTCCCGACCCGGGCGGGGCCAAAAACATTCAGTACTTC

size: .
D: TRBD2
V: TRBV20-1
J: TRBJ2-7
CDR3: CSAQAGGRNEQYF
DNA: TGCAGTGCTCAAGCGGGAGGGCGCAACGAGCAGTACTTC

size: .
D: .
V: TRBV4-1
J: TRBJ2-1
CDR3: CASSQPAEYNEQFF
DNA: TGCGCCAGCAGCCAACCAGCGGAGTACAATGAGCAGTTCTTC

size: few
D: TRBD2
V: TRBV6-6
J: TRBJ2-4
CDR3: CASGETSGPLAKNIQYF
DNA: TGTGCCAGCGGCGAGACTAGCGGCCCCCTAGCCAAAAACATTCAGTACTTC

size: few
D: .
V: TRBV20-1
J: TRBJ2-6
CDR3: CSAGAPGANVLTF
DNA: TGCAGTGCGGGAGCCCCAGGGGCCAACGTCCTGACTTTC

size: many
D: TRBD1
V: TRBV29-1
J: TRBJ2-1
CDR3: CSVEEGRGQGNEQFF
DNA: TGCAGCGTTGAAGAGGGCAGGGGGCAAGGCAATGAGCAGTTCTTC

size: once
D: .
V: TRBV5-6
J: TRBJ2-7
CDR3: CASTHGPGPSYEQYF
DNA: TGTGCCAGCACCCACGGTCCCGGACCCTCCTACGAGCAGTACTTC

size: once
D: .
V: TRBV7-2
J: TRBJ2-3
CDR3: CASSRDIHPTDTQYF
DNA: TGTGCCAGCAGCCGGGACATCCACCCCACAGATACGCAGTATTTT

size: few
D: .
V: TRBV29-1
J: TRBJ2-7
CDR3: CSFIGASYEQYF
DNA: TGCAGCTTCATCGGGGCCAGCTACGAGCAGTACTTC

size: once
D: .
V: TRBV7-6
J: TRBJ2-7
CDR3: CASSSPDLGSYEQYF
DNA: TGTGCCAGCAGCTCTCCCGACTTGGGATCCTACGAGCAGTACTTC

size: .
D: .
V: TRBV20-1
J: TRBJ1-1
CDR3: CSASWTLNTEAFF
DNA: TGCAGTGCTAGTTGGACCCTGAACACTGAAGCTTTCTTT

size: .
D: TRBD1
V: TRBV2
J: TRBJ2-1
CDR3: CASSEGQGGMDEQFF
DNA: TGTGCCAGCAGTGAGGGACAGGGGGGAATGGATGAGCAGTTCTTC

size: .
D: .
V: TRBV11-2
J: TRBJ2-1
CDR3: CASSSRLVASNEQFF
DNA: TGTGCCAGCAGCTCACGATTGGTAGCGAGCAATGAGCAGTTCTTC

size: once
D: .
V: TRBV20-1
J: TRBJ2-5
CDR3: CSARVTGGRNIRYF
DNA: TGCAGTGCTAGAGTGACTGGGGGGAGAAACATTCGGTACTTC

size: .
D: TRBD2
V: TRBV28
J: TRBJ2-7
CDR3: CASRNKTSGRRREQYF
DNA: TGTGCCAGCAGGAATAAGACTAGCGGGAGGCGACGCGAGCAGTACTTC

size: .
D: .
V: TRBV5-6
J: TRBJ2-2
CDR3: CASSLTIGGELFF
DNA: TGTGCCAGCAGCTTGACAATTGGCGGGGAGCTGTTTTTT

size: .
D: .
V: TRBV2
J: TRBJ2-5
CDR3: CASSPGPRETQYF
DNA: TGTGCCAGCAGCCCCGGGCCGAGAGAGACCCAGTACTTC

size: .
D: .
V: TRBV5-1
J: TRBJ1-4
CDR3: CASSLAGDFRANEKLFF
DNA: TGCGCCAGCAGCTTGGCAGGGGATTTTAGGGCTAATGAAAAACTGTTTTTT

size: .
D: .
V: TRBV6-5
J: TRBJ2-2
CDR3: CASRITTGPNTGELFF
DNA: TGTGCCAGCAGAATTACGACAGGCCCAAACACCGGGGAGCTGTTTTTT

size: .
D: TRBD1
V: TRBV5-1
J: TRBJ2-5
CDR3: CASQGQGSETQYF
DNA: TGCGCCAGCCAGGGACAGGGGTCGGAGACCCAGTACTTC

size: .
D: TRBD2
V: TRBV4-3
J: TRBJ2-5
CDR3: CASSQTLAGQIQETQYF
DNA: TGCGCCAGCAGCCAAACACTAGCGGGCCAAATTCAAGAGACCCAGTACTTC

size: .
D: TRBD2
V: TRBV7-2
J: TRBJ2-5
CDR3: CASSFVAGDYNEQYF
DNA: TGTGCCAGCAGCTTTGTAGCGGGAGACTACAATGAGCAGTACTTC

size: once
D: .
V: TRBV27
J: TRBJ2-5
CDR3: CASKEGAESHEQYF
DNA: TGTGCCAGCAAGGAGGGGGCAGAGAGCCACGAGCAGTATTTC

size: once
D: TRBD1
V: TRBV3-1
J: TRBJ2-3
CDR3: CASSQSPGQGDTQYF
DNA: TGTGCCAGCAGCCAAAGTCCGGGACAGGGGGATACGCAGTATTTT

size: few
D: .
V: TRBV28
J: TRBJ2-3
CDR3: CASNLAASTDTQYF
DNA: TGTGCCAGCAACTTAGCGGCTAGCACAGATACGCAGTATTTT

size: .
D: .
V: TRBV20-1
J: TRBJ2-7
CDR3: CSAPGTVSSYEQYF
DNA: TGCAGTGCTCCCGGGACGGTGAGCTCCTACGAGCAGTACTTC

size: .
D: .
V: TRBV11-1
J: TRBJ2-2
CDR3: CASSQLRTGELFF
DNA: TGTGCCAGCAGCCAGCTAAGAACGGGGGAGCTGTTTTTT

size: many
D: TRBD2
V: TRBV12-3/TRBV12-4
J: TRBJ2-7
CDR3: CASSGLSGAPYEQYF
DNA: TGTGCCAGCAGTGGGTTAAGCGGGGCTCCCTACGAGCAGTACTTC

size: many
D: .
V: TRBV20-1
J: TRBJ2-3
CDR3: CSAQTGTDTQYF
DNA: TGCAGTGCCCAGACGGGCACAGATACGCAGTATTTT

size: few
D: .
V: TRBV7-9
J: TRBJ2-1
CDR3: CASSFLDSVNEQFF
DNA: TGTGCCAGCAGCTTTTTGGATAGCGTTAATGAGCAGTTCTTC

size: .
D: TRBD1
V: TRBV29-1
J: TRBJ1-2
CDR3: CSSGQGGNYGYTF
DNA: TGCAGCTCAGGACAGGGGGGGAACTATGGCTACACCTTC

size: few
D: TRBD2
V: TRBV7-9
J: TRBJ2-1
CDR3: CASSSRGLGIHEQFF
DNA: TGTGCCAGCAGCTCACGGGGACTAGGTATCCATGAGCAGTTCTTC

size: once
D: .
V: TRBV5-1
J: TRBJ2-2
CDR3: CASSLGDIAVGELFF
DNA: TGCGCCAGCAGCTTGGGGGATATTGCGGTCGGGGAGCTGTTTTTT

size: many
D: TRBD1
V: TRBV29-1
J: TRBJ2-7
CDR3: CSAVLQGGEQYF
DNA: TGCAGCGCTGTTCTACAGGGGGGCGAGCAGTACTTC

size: .
D: .
V: TRBV3-1
J: TRBJ1-6
CDR3: CASSHRAGADNSPLHF
DNA: TGTGCCAGCAGCCATCGAGCAGGGGCTGATAATTCACCCCTCCACTTT

size: .
D: TRBD2
V: TRBV6-1
J: TRBJ2-1
CDR3: CASTSGNPYNEQFF
DNA: TGTGCCAGCACGAGCGGGAACCCCTACAATGAGCAGTTCTTC

size: .
D: .
V: TRBV2
J: TRBJ2-5
CDR3: CASSQADLQETQYF
DNA: TGTGCCAGCAGCCAAGCGGACCTGCAAGAGACCCAGTACTTC

size: few
D: .
V: TRBV12-3/TRBV12-4
J: TRBJ2-4
CDR3: CASSSAKNIQYF
DNA: TGTGCCAGCAGTTCCGCTAAAAACATTCAGTACTTC

size: .
D: .
V: TRBV27
J: TRBJ2-1
CDR3: CASSRGSPDNEQFF
DNA: TGTGCCAGCAGTAGGGGTTCCCCCGACAATGAGCAGTTCTTC

size: .
D: .
V: TRBV3-1
J: TRBJ2-7
CDR3: CASSLLEGNEQYF
DNA: TGTGCCAGCAGCCTTCTCGAAGGCAACGAGCAGTACTTC

size: .
D: TRBD2
V: TRBV6-2/TRBV6-3
J: TRBJ2-7
CDR3: CASRSGTSESSREQYF
DNA: TGTGCCAGCAGATCCGGGACTAGCGAGAGTAGTCGCGAGCAGTACTTC

size: .
D: TRBD1
V: TRBV5-1
J: TRBJ2-7
CDR3: CASSTDRVEQYF
DNA: TGCGCCAGCAGCACCGACAGGGTCGAGCAGTACTTT

size: once
D: TRBD2
V: TRBV6-5
J: TRBJ2-1
CDR3: CASRDTGGSHNEQFF
DNA: TGTGCCAGCAGGGACACGGGGGGGTCCCACAATGAGCAGTTCTTC

size: few
D: .
V: TRBV3-1
J: TRBJ2-5
CDR3: CASSQDWGRETQYF
DNA: TGTGCCAGCAGCCAAGATTGGGGACGGGAGACCCAGTACTTC

size: few
D: .
V: TRBV5-1
J: TRBJ2-7
CDR3: CASSLNEGGGYNEQYF
DNA: TGCGCCAGCAGCCTGAATGAGGGGGGGGGCTACAATGAGCAGTACTTC

size: .
D: .
V: TRBV20-1
J: TRBJ2-7
CDR3: CSARTGPTGEQYF
DNA: TGCAGTGCTAGAACCGGGCCGACGGGTGAGCAGTACTTC

size: once
D: .
V: TRBV6-5
J: TRBJ2-1
CDR3: CASSRAGLEFF
DNA: TGTGCCAGCAGTAGGGCAGGGCTAGAGTTCTTC

size: .
D: .
V: TRBV12-3/TRBV12-4
J: TRBJ1-2
CDR3: CANRRTGNDGYTF
DNA: TGTGCCAACAGACGTACAGGGAACGACGGCTACACCTTC

size: .
D: .
V: TRBV15
J: TRBJ2-7
CDR3: CATSNRDGSYEQYF
DNA: TGTGCCACCAGCAACCGGGACGGCTCCTACGAGCAGTACTTC

size: .
D: .
V: TRBV9
J: TRBJ2-3
CDR3: CASSVGGGKDTQYF
DNA: TGTGCCAGCAGCGTAGGAGGGGGGAAGGATACGCAGTATTTT

size: many
D: TRBD1
V: TRBV4-2
J: TRBJ2-3
CDR3: CASSQGTAEDTQYF
DNA: TGTGCCAGCAGCCAGGGGACAGCTGAAGATACGCAGTATTTT

size: few
D: .
V: TRBV20-1
J: TRBJ2-5
CDR3: CSAVGGWRETQYF
DNA: TGCAGTGCAGTAGGGGGGTGGAGGGAGACCCAGTACTTC

size: .
D: TRBD1
V: TRBV2
J: TRBJ1-6
CDR3: CASSELGQGVPLHF
DNA: TGTGCCAGCAGTGAATTAGGACAGGGGGTACCCCTCCACTTT

size: .
D: .
V: TRBV29-1
J: TRBJ2-3
CDR3: CSGWPLGARSADTQYF
DNA: TGCAGCGGGTGGCCTTTAGGGGCCCGTTCGGCAGATACGCAGTATTTT

size: .
D: .
V: TRBV27
J: TRBJ1-5
CDR3: CASSPGGVSQPQHF
DNA: TGTGCCAGTTCGCCCGGCGGGGTTAGTCAGCCCCAGCATTTT

size: .
D: .
V: TRBV11-2
J: TRBJ1-1
CDR3: CASSSQGYTEAFF
DNA: TGTGCCAGCAGCTCCCAGGGTTACACTGAAGCTTTCTTT